Sequencing of this TCR beta chain was carried out in a study of T cell clonotyping in hematopoietic cell transplantation. Study details: Pretransplant recipient samples were taken after cytoreduction. Study-level results: Cells were unsorted, so CD4 and CD8 contributions were not separated. Graft donor and pretransplant recipient Inverse Simpson Index values predicted broader posttransplant TCR diversity. Pathologically expanded recipient clonotypes increased progressively from day 30 to day 180 as diversity fell.

With respect to this clone: Its target is unknown.

Time point denoted: recipient sample about 28 days before transplant, after cytoreduction. This table comes from immunoSEQ multiplex PCR, and its TCRdb copy is limited to in-frame clones, with some not included. The sample includes under 30,000 clones, 70% to 80% of them seen just once. The CDR3 runs 14 residues. Per the germline V gene, CDR1 is LNHNV and CDR2 is YYDKDF (reference sequence). The V and J ends lost 3 bases and 8 bases respectively, with 16 bases between them. This sequence originates from a woman in her thirties with chronic myeloid leukemia. Some clones in this sample may be carry-over from other donors' samples. This sample comprised peripheral blood mononuclear cells, obtained before stem cell transplant. The chain carries TRBV15 and TRBJ1-2; D remains ambiguous. CDR3 sequence: CATSSEVDLRGYTF. In DNA, the CDR3 is TGTGCCACCAGCAGCGAAGTGGACTTGAGGGGCTACACCTTC.